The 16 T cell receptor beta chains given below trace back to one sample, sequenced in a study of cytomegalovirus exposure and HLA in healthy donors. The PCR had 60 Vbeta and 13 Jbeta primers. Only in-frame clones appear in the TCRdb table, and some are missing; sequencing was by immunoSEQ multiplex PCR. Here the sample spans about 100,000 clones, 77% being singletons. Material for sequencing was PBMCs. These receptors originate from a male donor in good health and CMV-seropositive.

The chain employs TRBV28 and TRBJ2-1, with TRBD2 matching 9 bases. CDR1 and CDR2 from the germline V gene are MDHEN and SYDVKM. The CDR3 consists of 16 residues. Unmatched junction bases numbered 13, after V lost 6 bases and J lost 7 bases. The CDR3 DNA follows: TGTGCCAGCAGCTACCCAGGGACTAGCACGTCGAATGAGCAGTTCTTC. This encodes CASSYPGTSTSNEQFF. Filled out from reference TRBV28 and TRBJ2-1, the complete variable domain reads DVKVTQSSRYLVKRTGEKVFLECVQDMDHENMFWYRQDPGLGLRLIYFSYDVKMKEKGDIPEGYSVSREKKERFSLILESASTNQTSMYLCASSYPGTSTSNEQFFGPGTRLTVL.

CDR3 loop: CASSLVQGAISPLHF. CDR3 sequence (DNA): TGTGCCAGCAGCTTGGTACAGGGGGCGATTTCACCCCTCCACTTT. The chain combines TRBV5-8 with TRBJ1-6; 9 bases fit TRBD1. This CDR3 spans 15 amino acids. Trimming cost V 0 bases and J 9 bases; bases outside gene matches: 4. Per germline, CDR1 SGHTS and CDR2 YDEGEE.

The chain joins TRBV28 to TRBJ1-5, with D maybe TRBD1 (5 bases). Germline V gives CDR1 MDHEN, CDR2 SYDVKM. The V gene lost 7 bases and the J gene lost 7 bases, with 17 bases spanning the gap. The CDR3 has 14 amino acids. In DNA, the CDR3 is TGTGCCAGCATCCCTGGCAGGGAGGACCAGCCCCAGCATTTT. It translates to CASIPGREDQPQHF.

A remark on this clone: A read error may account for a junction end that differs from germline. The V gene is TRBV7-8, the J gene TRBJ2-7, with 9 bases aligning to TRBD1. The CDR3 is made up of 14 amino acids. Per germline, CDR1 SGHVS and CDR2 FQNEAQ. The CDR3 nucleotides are TGTACCAGCAGCTCGGACAGGGGCCTCTACGAGCAGTACTTC. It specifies CTSSSDRGLYEQYF.

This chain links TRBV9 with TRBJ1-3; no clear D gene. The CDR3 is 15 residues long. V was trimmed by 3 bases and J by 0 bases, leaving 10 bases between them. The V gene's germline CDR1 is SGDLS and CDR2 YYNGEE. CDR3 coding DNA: TGTGCCAGCAGCGGAGACACCTACTCTGGAAACACCATATATTTT. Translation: CASSGDTYSGNTIYF.

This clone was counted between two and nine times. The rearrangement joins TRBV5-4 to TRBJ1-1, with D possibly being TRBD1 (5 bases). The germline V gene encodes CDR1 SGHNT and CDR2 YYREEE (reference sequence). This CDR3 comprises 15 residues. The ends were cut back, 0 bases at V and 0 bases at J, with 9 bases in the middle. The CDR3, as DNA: TGTGCCAGCAGCTTGGGACAGCTCATGAACACTGAAGCTTTCTTT. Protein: CASSLGQLMNTEAFF.

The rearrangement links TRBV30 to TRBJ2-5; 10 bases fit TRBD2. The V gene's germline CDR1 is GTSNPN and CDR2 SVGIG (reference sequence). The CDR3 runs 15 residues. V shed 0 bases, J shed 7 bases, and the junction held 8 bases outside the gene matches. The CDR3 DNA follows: TGTGCCTGGAGTGTACGGGGGACTAGCGTAGGGACCCAGTACTTC. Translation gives CAWSVRGTSVGTQYF.

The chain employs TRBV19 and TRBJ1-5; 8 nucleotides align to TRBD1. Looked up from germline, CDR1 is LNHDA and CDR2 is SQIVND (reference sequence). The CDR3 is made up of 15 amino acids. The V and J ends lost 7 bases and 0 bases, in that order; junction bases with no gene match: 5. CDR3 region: CASKNRGYSNQPQHF. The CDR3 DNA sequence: TGTGCCAGTAAGAACAGGGGGTATAGCAATCAGCCCCAGCATTTT.

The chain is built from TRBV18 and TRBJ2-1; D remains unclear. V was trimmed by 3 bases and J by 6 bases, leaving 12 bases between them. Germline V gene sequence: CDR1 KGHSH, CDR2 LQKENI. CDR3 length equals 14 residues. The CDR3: CASSPIEALNEQFF. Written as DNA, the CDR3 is TGTGCCAGCTCACCTATTGAGGCCCTCAATGAGCAGTTCTTC.

The DNA for the CDR3 is TGTGCCAGCAGCCTCTGGGAGAGCTCCTACAATGAGCAGTTCTTC. Translation gives CASSLWESSYNEQFF. This chain links TRBV7-8 with TRBJ2-1, with D maybe TRBD2 (5 bases). Germline V lookup: CDR1 SGHVS, CDR2 FQNEAQ. V lost 5 bases and J 0 bases, leaving 11 bases between the germline ends. CDR3 length equals 15 residues.

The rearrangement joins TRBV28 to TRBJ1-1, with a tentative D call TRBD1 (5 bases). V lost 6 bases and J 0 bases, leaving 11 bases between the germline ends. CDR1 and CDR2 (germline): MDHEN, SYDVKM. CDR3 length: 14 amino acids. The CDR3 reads CASRSQGVNTEAFF. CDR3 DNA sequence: TGTGCCAGCAGGAGTCAGGGCGTGAACACTGAAGCTTTCTTT.

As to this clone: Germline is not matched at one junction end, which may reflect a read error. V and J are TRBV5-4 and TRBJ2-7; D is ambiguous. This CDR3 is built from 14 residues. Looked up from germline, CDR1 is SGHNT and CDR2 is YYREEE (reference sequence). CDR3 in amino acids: CASSLNGPSVFKNF. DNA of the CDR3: TGTGCCAGCAGTCTTAATGGTCCCTCAGTATTTAAAAACTTC.

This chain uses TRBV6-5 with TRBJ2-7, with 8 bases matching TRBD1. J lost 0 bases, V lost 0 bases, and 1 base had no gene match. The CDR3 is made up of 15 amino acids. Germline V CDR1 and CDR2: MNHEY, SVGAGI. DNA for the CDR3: TGTGCCAGCAGTTACTCCGGGACAGGCTCCTACGAGCAGTACTTC. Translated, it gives CASSYSGTGSYEQYF.

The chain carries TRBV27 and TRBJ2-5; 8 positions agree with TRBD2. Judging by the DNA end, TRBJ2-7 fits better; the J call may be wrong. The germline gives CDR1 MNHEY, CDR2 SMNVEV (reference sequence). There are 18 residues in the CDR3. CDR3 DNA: TGTGCCAGCAGTTTATCCAGGGGCGGCAGCGGGAGAGTCTACGAGCAGTACTTC. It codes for CASSLSRGGSGRVYEQYF.

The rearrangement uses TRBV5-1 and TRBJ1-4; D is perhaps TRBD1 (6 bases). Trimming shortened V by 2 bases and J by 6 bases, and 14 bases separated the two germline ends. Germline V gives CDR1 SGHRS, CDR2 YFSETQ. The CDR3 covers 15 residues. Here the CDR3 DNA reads TGCGCCAGCAGCTTCTCGGGGACAAAGGATGAAAAACTGTTTTTT. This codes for CASSFSGTKDEKLFF.

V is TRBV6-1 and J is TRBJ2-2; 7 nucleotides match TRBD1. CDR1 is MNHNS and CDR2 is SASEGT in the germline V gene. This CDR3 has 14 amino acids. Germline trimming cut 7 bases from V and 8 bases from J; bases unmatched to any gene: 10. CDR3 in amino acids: CASTIDRVAGELFF. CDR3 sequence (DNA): TGTGCCAGCACAATCGACAGGGTTGCGGGGGAGCTGTTTTTT.